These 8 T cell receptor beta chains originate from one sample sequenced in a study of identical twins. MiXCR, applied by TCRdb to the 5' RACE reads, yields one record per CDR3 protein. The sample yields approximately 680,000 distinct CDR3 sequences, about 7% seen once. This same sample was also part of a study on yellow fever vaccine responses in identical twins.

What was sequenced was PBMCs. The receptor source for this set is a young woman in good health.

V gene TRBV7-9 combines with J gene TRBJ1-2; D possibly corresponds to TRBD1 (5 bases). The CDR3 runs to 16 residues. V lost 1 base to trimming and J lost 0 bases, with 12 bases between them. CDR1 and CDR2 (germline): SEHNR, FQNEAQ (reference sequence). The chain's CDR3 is CASSLGTQAANYGYTF. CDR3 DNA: TGTGCCAGCAGCTTAGGAACACAGGCCGCTAACTATGGCTACACCTTC.

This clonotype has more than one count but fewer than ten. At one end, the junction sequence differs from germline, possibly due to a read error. The CDR3 coding sequence is TGCTGTGCTAACCCCTCTAGCGGGGCCCTCCCCCGTAATGAGCAGTTCTTC. Translated, it gives CCANPSSGALPRNEQFF. J is TRBJ2-1 and V is TRBV20-1; 9 nucleotides line up with TRBD2. In germline, CDR1 is DFQATT, CDR2 SNEGSKA (reference sequence). This CDR3 has 17 residues.

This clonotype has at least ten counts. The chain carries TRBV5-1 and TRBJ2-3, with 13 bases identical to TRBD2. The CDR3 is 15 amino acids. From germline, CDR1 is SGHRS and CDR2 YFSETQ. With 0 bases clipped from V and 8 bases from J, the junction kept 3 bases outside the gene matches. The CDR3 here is CASSLGLAGGVTQYF. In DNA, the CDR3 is TGCGCCAGCAGCTTGGGACTAGCGGGAGGTGTTACGCAGTATTTT.

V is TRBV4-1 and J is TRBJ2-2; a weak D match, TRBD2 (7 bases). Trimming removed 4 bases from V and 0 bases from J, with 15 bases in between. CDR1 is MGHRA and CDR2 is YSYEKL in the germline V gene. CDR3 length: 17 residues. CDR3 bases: TGCGCCAGCAGCCTCCGGGGAGGGGGGCCGAACACCGGGGAGCTGTTTTTT. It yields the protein CASSLRGGGPNTGELFF.

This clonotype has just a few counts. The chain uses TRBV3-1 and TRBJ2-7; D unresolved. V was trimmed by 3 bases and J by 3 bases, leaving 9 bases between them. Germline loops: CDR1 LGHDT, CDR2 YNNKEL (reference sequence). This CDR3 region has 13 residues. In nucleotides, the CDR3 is TGTGCCAGCAGCCACGGCCGAGTCTACGAGCAGTACGTC. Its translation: CASSHGRVYEQYV.

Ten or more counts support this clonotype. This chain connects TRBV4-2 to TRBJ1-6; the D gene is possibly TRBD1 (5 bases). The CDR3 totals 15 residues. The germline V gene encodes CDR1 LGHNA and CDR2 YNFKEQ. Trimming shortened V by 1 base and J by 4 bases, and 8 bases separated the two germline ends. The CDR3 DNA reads TGTGCCAGCAGCCAAGGGGGCCAGTATAATTCACCCCTCCACTTT. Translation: CASSQGGQYNSPLHF.

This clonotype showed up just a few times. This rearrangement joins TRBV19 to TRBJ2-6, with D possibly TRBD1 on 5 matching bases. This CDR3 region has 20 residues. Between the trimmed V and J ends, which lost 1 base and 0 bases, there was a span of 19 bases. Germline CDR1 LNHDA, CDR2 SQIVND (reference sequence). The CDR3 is CASSIGVWGRPSSGANVLTF. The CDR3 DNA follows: TGTGCCAGTAGTATAGGGGTGTGGGGCAGGCCAAGCTCTGGGGCCAACGTCCTGACTTTC. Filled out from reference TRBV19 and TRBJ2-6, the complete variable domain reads DGGITQSPKYLFRKEGQNVTLSCEQNLNHDAMYWYRQDPGQGLRLIYYSQIVNDFQKGDIAEGYSVSREKKESFPLTVTSAQKNPTAFYLCASSIGVWGRPSSGANVLTFGAGSRLTVL.

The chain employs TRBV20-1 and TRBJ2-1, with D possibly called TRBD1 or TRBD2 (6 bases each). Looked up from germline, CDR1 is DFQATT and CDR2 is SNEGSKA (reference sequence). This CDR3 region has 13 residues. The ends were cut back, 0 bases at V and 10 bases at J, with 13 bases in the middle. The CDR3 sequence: CSARDWGAGEQFF. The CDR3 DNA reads TGCAGTGCTAGAGATTGGGGGGCGGGCGAGCAGTTCTTC.